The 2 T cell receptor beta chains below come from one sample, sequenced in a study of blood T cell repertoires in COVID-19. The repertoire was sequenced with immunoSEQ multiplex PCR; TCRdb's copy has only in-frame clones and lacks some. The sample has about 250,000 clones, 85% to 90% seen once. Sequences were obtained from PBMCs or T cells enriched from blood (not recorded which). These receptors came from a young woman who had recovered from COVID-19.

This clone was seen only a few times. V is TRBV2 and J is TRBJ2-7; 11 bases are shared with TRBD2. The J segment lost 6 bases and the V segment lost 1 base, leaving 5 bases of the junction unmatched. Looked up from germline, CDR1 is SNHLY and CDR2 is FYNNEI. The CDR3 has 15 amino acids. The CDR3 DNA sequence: TGTGCCAGCAGTGAAGAACTAGCGGGGGTCGGCGAGCAGTACTTC. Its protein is CASSEELAGVGEQYF.

The CDR3 nucleotides are TGTGCCAGCTCACCACCGGGACAGGGTTTCTACGAGCAGTACTTC. It specifies CASSPPGQGFYEQYF. The chain combines TRBV18 with TRBJ2-7, with 9 bases lining up with TRBD1. J lost 3 bases, V lost 0 bases, and 3 bases had no gene match. The CDR3 totals 15 residues. Germline loops: CDR1 KGHSH, CDR2 LQKENI. The entire variable domain, with the rest obtained from reference TRBV18 and TRBJ2-7, is as follows: NAGVMQNPRHLVRRRGQEARLRCSPMKGHSHVYWYRQLPEEGLKFMVYLQKENIIDESGMPKERFSAEFPKEGPSILRIQQVVRGDSAAYFCASSPPGQGFYEQYFGPGTRLTVT.